The sequence of this T cell receptor (beta chain) was determined in a study of CD8+ T cells in alopecia areata. Study-wide results and limits: In lesional scalp, particularly from alopecia totalis/universalis, clonality was higher than in normal scalp.

This clone has a single count. Its specificity is unknown. The same CDR3 also results from other DNA sequences found in this sample. Documented treatment: oral pan-JAK inhibitor, 5-10 mg twice daily. The CDR3 has 12 residues. The germline V gene has CDR1 SEHNR and CDR2 FQNEAQ (reference sequence). Trimming took off 5 bases at V and 4 bases at J, with 6 bases between the two ends. Reverse transcription of extracted RNA yielded cDNA, which provided the sequencing template. Data came from immunoSEQ multiplex PCR; TCRdb stores just in-frame clones and leaves some out. The sample has some 98,000 clones; under 70% are singletons.

Sample: CD8+ T cells sorted from blood, taken at week 4, from a patient treated with tofacitinib. The receptor was derived from a human donor with alopecia areata. The genes are TRBV7-9 and TRBJ1-5; no reliable D call. CDR3 loop: CASSLDNQPQHF. The CDR3 DNA reads as TGTGCCAGCAGCCTCGATAATCAGCCCCAGCATTTT.